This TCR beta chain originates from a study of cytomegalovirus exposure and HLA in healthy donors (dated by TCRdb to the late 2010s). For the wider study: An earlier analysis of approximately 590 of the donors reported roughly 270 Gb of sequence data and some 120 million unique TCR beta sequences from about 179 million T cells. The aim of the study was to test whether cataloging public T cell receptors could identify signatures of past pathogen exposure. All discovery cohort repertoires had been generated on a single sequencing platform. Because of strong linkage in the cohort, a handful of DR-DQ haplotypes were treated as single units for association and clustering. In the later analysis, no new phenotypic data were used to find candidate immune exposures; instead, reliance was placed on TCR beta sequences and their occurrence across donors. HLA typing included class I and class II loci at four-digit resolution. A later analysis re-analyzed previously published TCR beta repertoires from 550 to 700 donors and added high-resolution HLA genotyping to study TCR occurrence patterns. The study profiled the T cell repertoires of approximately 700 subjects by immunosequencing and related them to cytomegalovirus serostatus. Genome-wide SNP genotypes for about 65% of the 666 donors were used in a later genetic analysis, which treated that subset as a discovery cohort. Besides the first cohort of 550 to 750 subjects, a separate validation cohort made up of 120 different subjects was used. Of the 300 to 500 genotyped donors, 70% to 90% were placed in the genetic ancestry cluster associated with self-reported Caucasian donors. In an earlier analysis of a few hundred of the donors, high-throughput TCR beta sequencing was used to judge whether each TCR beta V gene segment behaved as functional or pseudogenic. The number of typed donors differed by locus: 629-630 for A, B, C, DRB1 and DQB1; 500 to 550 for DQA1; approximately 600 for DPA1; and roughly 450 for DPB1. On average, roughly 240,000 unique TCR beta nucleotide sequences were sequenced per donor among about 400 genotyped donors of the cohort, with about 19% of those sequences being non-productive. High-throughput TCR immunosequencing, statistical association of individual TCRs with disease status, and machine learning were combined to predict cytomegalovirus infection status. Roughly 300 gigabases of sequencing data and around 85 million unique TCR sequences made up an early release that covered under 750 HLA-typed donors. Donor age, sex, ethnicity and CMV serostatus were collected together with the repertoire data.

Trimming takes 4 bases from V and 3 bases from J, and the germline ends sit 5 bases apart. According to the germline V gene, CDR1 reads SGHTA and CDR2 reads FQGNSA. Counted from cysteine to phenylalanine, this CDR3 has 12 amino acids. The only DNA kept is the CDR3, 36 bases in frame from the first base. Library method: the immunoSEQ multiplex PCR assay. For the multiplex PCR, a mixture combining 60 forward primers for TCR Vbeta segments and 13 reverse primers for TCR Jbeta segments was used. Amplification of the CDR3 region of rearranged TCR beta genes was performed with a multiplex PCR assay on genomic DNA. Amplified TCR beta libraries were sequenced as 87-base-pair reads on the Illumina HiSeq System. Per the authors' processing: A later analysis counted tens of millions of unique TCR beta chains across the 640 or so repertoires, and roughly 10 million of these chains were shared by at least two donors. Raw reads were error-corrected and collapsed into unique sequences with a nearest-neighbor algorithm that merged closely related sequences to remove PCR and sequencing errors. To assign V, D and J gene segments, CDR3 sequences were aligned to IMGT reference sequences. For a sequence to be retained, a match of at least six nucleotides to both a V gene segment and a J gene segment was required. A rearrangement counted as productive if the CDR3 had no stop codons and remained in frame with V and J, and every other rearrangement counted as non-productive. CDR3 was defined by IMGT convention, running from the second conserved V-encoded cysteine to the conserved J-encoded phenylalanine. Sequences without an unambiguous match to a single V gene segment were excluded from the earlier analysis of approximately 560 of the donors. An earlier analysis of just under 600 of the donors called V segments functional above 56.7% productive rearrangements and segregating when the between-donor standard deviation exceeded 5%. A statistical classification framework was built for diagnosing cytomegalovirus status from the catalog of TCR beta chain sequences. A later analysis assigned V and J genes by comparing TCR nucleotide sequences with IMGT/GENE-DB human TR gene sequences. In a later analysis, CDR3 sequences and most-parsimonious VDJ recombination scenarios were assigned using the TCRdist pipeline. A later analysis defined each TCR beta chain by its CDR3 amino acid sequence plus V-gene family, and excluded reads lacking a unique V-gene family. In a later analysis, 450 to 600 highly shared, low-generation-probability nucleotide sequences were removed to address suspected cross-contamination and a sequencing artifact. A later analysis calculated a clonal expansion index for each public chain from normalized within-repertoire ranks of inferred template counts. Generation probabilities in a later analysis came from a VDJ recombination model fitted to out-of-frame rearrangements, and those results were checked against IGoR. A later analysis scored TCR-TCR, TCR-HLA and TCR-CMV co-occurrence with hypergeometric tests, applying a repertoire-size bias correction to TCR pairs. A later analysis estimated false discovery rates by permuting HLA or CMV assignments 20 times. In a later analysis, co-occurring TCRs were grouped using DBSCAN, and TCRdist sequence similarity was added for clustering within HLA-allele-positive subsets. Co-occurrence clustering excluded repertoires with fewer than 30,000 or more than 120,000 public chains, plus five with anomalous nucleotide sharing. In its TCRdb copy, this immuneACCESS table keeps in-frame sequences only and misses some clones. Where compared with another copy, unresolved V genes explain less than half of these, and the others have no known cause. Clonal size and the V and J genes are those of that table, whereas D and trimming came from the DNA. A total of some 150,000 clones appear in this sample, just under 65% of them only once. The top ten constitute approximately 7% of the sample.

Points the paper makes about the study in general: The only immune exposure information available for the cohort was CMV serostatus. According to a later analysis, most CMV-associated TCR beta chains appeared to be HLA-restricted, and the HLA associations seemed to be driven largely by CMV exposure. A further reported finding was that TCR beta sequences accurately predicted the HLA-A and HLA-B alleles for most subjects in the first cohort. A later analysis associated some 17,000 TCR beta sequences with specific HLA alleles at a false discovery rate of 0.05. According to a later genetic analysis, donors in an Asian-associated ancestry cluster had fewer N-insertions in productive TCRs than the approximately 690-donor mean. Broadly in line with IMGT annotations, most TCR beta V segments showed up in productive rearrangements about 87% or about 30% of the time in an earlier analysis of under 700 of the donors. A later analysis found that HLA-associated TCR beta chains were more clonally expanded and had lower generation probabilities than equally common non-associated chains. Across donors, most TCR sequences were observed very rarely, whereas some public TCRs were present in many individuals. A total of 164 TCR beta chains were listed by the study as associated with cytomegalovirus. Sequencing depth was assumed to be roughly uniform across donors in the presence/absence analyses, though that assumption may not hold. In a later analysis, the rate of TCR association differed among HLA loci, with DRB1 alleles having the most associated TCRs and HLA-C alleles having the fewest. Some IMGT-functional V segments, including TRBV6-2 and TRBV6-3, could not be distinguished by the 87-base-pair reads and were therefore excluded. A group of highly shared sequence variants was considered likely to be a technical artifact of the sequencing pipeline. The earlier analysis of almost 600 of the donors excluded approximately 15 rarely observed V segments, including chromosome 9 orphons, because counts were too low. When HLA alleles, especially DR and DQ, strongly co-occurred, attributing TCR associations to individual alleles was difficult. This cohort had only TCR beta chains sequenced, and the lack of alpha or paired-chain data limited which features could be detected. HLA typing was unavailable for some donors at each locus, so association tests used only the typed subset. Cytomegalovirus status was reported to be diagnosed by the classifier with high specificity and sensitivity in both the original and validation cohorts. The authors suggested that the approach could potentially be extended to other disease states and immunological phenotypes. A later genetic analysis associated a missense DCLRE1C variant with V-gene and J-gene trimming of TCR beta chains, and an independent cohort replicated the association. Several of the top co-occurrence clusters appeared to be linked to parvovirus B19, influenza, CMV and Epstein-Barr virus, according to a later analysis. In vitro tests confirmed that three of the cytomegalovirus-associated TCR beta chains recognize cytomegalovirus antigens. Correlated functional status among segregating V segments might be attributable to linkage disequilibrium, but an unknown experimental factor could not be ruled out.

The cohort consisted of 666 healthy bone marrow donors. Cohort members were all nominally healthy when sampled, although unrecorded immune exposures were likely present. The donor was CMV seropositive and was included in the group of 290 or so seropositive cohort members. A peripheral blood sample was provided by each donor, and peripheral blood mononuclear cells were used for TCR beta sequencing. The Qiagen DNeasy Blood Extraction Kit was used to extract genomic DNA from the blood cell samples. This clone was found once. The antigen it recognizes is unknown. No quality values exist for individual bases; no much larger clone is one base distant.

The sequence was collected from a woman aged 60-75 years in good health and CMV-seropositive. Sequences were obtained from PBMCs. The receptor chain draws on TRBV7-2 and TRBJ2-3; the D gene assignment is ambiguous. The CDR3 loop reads CASSSGTDTQYF. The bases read TGTGCCAGCAGCTCCGGGACAGATACGCAGTATTTT. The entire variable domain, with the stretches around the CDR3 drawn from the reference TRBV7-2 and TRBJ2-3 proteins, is GAGVSQSPSNKVTEKGKDVELRCDPISGHTALYWYRQSLGQGLEFLIYFQGNSAPDKSGLPSDRFSAERTGGSVSTLTIQRTQQEDSAVYLCASSSGTDTQYFGPGTRLTVL.